A selection of T cell receptor beta chains follows, all from one sample in a study of response to subunit inactivated influenza vaccine. MiXCR was run by TCRdb on the RT-PCR reads, yielding one entry per CDR3 protein. This table holds about 540,000 distinct CDR3 sequences, approximately 20% found once. These data are also associated with another study on T cells expressing NK-cell markers.

The input for sequencing was CD4+ T cells sorted from PBMCs, taken 11 to 12 days after vaccination. The receptor set was obtained from a man aged 50-60 years who received an inactivated influenza vaccine. CDR3s include the opening cysteine and the closing phenylalanine or tryptophan. The D gene is left open where the match is weak. Clone size is not always given. Where it is, it says once, few, many or a class for expanded clones.

d_call,j_call,v_call,clone_size,cdr3_nt,cdr3_aa
.,TRBJ1-2,TRBV12-2,.,TGTGCAAGTCGCTTAGCGCCCACAGGTGTTATATTC,CASRLAPTGVIF
.,TRBJ2-7,TRBV7-2,few,TGTGCCAGCAGCCCGGCTGGTAGCGGACCCTACGAGCAGTACTTC,CASSPAGSGPYEQYF
.,TRBJ2-1,TRBV2,few,TGTGCCAGCAGGCGCAATGAGCAGTTCTTC,CASRRNEQFF
TRBD1,TRBJ1-1,TRBV20-1,.,TGCAGTGCTAGAATGCCGACAGGGCTGGATACTGAAGCTTTCTTT,CSARMPTGLDTEAFF
.,TRBJ1-2,TRBV2,.,TGTGCCAGCATTGGCGACTTTGTCTATGGCTACACCTTC,CASIGDFVYGYTF
.,TRBJ2-3,TRBV4-3,.,TGCGCCAGCAGCCAAGAACTACGCACAGATACGCAGTATTTT,CASSQELRTDTQYF
TRBD2,TRBJ2-5,TRBV12-3/TRBV12-4,.,TGTGCCAGCAGTTTAGGGGGGACTAGCGGTGAGACCCAGTACTTC,CASSLGGTSGETQYF
.,TRBJ2-1,TRBV12-3/TRBV12-4,.,TGTGCCAGCAACCCCAAGGGCGGGGACTACAATGAGCAGTTCTTC,CASNPKGGDYNEQFF
.,TRBJ1-6,TRBV5-6,.,TGTGCCAGCAGCTTTGTCGGCTCACCCCTCCACTTT,CASSFVGSPLHF
.,TRBJ2-2,TRBV14,.,TGTGCCAGCAGCCGAGGGGAAGCCGGGGAGCTGTTTTTT,CASSRGEAGELFF
.,TRBJ2-2,TRBV7-2,.,TGTGCCAGCAGCTACATACCGCCCGGGGAGCTGTTTTTT,CASSYIPPGELFF
.,TRBJ2-7,TRBV7-8,.,TGTGCCAGCAGCTTAGACCCCAACGGCGAGCAGTACTTC,CASSLDPNGEQYF
TRBD2,TRBJ2-3,TRBV12-3/TRBV12-4,once,TGTGCCAGCAGTTTGTGGGTAGCGGGGGGGGCGAGGACAGATACGCAGTATTTT,CASSLWVAGGARTDTQYF
.,TRBJ2-3,TRBV12-3/TRBV12-4,few,TGTGCCAGCAGTGGCCTTTGGCCCCAAACAGATACGCAGTATTTT,CASSGLWPQTDTQYF
.,TRBJ1-1,TRBV12-3/TRBV12-4,few,TGTGCCAGCAGCCAAACGTATTTGGGCACTGAAGCTTTCTTT,CASSQTYLGTEAFF
.,TRBJ2-1,TRBV10-3,.,TGTGCCATCAGTGAGTCCGAGGTGGCTGAGCAGTTCTTC,CAISESEVAEQFF
.,TRBJ1-5,TRBV7-2,few,TGTGCCAGCAGCTTGAGACAGTACAATCAGCCCCAGCATTTT,CASSLRQYNQPQHF
.,TRBJ2-3,TRBV7-9,few,TGTGCCAGCAGCCCCACAGGGGGGGCAGATACGCAGTATTTT,CASSPTGGADTQYF
TRBD1,TRBJ2-7,TRBV6-5,.,TGTGCCAGCAGTTACCATCCCCCGGGACAGGGCTACGAGCAGTACTTC,CASSYHPPGQGYEQYF
.,TRBJ2-1,TRBV4-1,many,TGCGCCAGCAGCCAATTATCCCTAGCGTCGCCATACAATGAGCAGTTCTTC,CASSQLSLASPYNEQFF
.,TRBJ2-7,TRBV14,few,TGTGCCAGCAGCCAAGACCTCTTCGGCCCCTCCTACGAGCAGTACTTC,CASSQDLFGPSYEQYF
.,TRBJ2-7,TRBV20-1,.,TGCAGTGCTAGAGTTGGCGCAGGGGCTCCGTCATACGAGCAGTACTTC,CSARVGAGAPSYEQYF
TRBD1,TRBJ1-2,TRBV12-3/TRBV12-4,few,TGTGCCAGCAGTACCGACGGGACAGGGTTGGGAGGCTACACCTTC,CASSTDGTGLGGYTF
.,TRBJ1-4,TRBV29-1,few,TGCAGCGTTGGGGATGGGACAACGGGGGAAAAACTGTTTTTT,CSVGDGTTGEKLFF
.,TRBJ1-5,TRBV18,.,TGTGCCAGCTCACCACCAGGACAGACTCAGCCCCAGCATTTT,CASSPPGQTQPQHF
.,TRBJ2-1,TRBV7-2,.,TGTGCCAGCAGCTTAGCGACTAGGGTTTCCTACAATGAGCAGTTCTTC,CASSLATRVSYNEQFF
.,TRBJ2-7,TRBV7-2,.,TGTGCCAGCACCTTGGACAGTTTCTCCGAGCAGTACTTC,CASTLDSFSEQYF
.,TRBJ1-2,TRBV18,.,TGTGCCAGCTCACCGTCCCAGGGGACGAGCTACACCTTC,CASSPSQGTSYTF
.,TRBJ2-3,TRBV12-3/TRBV12-4,few,TGTGCCAGCAGTACCGGGACAATAGATACGCAGTATTTT,CASSTGTIDTQYF
.,TRBJ2-6,TRBV30,.,TGTGCCTGGAGTGTAGGGGGAATGTTGATCTCTGGGGCCAACGTCCTGACTTTC,CAWSVGGMLISGANVLTF
TRBD2,TRBJ2-5,TRBV4-1,.,TGCGCCAGCAGCGCCATCCTCGGGGGGTTCATCTCCCATGAGACCCAGTACTTC,CASSAILGGFISHETQYF
.,TRBJ1-4,TRBV20-1,once,TGCAGTGCTAGAAGTCACCGGGGCACCTCAACTAATGAAAAACTGTTTTTT,CSARSHRGTSTNEKLFF
TRBD1,TRBJ2-7,TRBV20-1,few,TGCAGTGCCATACCCGGGACAGGGACTCATACCTACGAGCAGTACTTC,CSAIPGTGTHTYEQYF
.,TRBJ2-7,TRBV6-2/TRBV6-3,many,TGTGCCAGCAGCAAATATACCGGGACTGCTTACGAGCAGTACTTC,CASSKYTGTAYEQYF
.,TRBJ2-5,TRBV20-1,few,TGCAGTGCTAGAGATACGGGAGTCGGGGTGGGGACCCAGTACTTC,CSARDTGVGVGTQYF
.,TRBJ1-2,TRBV29-1,few,TGCAGCGTGCTTGGACCCTCCCGGCTTGGCTACACCTTC,CSVLGPSRLGYTF
.,TRBJ2-7,TRBV15,.,TGTGCCACCAGCAGAGTCCACACTCAACCGGGAGAGCAGTACTTC,CATSRVHTQPGEQYF
TRBD2,TRBJ2-1,TRBV5-1,.,TGCGCCAGCAGCTTGGGTCTGGGCGGGGGGGCCAATTCCGATGAGCAGTTCTTC,CASSLGLGGGANSDEQFF
.,TRBJ2-5,TRBV11-2,few,TGTGCCAGCAGCGGGTCATTATATCCCCACTTC,CASSGSLYPHF
TRBD2,TRBJ2-7,TRBV29-1,.,TGCAGCGTTGTTTCGGCGGGAGAGTACGAGCAGTACTTC,CSVVSAGEYEQYF
TRBD2,TRBJ2-1,TRBV20-1,.,TGCAGATTAGCGGGAGGTAGGGGTGAGCAGTTCTTC,CRLAGGRGEQFF
TRBD1,TRBJ1-2,TRBV3-1,few,TGTGCCAGCAGCCAAGATCTTACAGGGGGGGCCTATGGCTACACCTTC,CASSQDLTGGAYGYTF